A single sample is the source of the 25 T cell receptor beta chains below, sequenced in a study of cytomegalovirus exposure and HLA in healthy donors. Amplification used 60 Vbeta primers and 13 Jbeta primers. Method: immunoSEQ multiplex PCR; TCRdb's copy keeps in-frame clones and lacks some. The table includes 200,000 to 250,000 clones, about 74% detected once. The material sequenced was PBMCs. These receptors were obtained from a woman in her twenties or thirties in good health and CMV-seronegative.

This clone was seen a handful of times. At one end, the junction sequence differs from germline, possibly due to a read error. The chain has TRBV5-1 and TRBJ1-2; 7 bases agree with TRBD1. This CDR3 comprises 12 residues. The germline CDR1 and CDR2 sequences are SGHRS and YFSETQ. CDR3 amino acids: CASTQGGYGSNF. The CDR3, as DNA: TGCGCCAGCACCCAAGGGGGCTATGGCTCCAACTTC.

J is TRBJ1-4 and V is TRBV6-1; D is undetermined. Trimming removed 6 bases from V and 5 bases from J, with 13 bases in between. The germline V gene has CDR1 MNHNS and CDR2 SASEGT. There are 14 residues in the CDR3. CDR3 sequence (DNA): TGTGCCAGCAGCCTAAGCACAGCAAATGAAAAACTGTTTTTT. This translates into CASSLSTANEKLFF.

This CDR3 is CASSSGLAGVYEQYF. In nucleotides, the CDR3 is TGTGCCAGCAGTTCGGGACTAGCGGGGGTCTACGAGCAGTACTTC. The rearrangement joins TRBV7-2 to TRBJ2-7, with 14 bases matching TRBD2. In germline, CDR1 is SGHTA, CDR2 FQGNSA. The CDR3 is 15 amino acids. J lost 3 bases, V lost 6 bases, and 4 bases had no gene match.

This sequence joins TRBV5-1 and TRBJ2-1; D may be TRBD2 (6 bases). Per germline, CDR1 SGHRS and CDR2 YFSETQ. Trimming stripped 0 bases from V and 2 bases from J, with 9 bases between. This CDR3 spans 15 amino acids. The chain's CDR3 is CASSLGLGAYNEQFF. The CDR3 nucleotides are TGCGCCAGCAGCTTGGGACTAGGAGCCTACAATGAGCAGTTCTTC.

This clone was recorded a few times. This chain links TRBV6-5 with TRBJ2-1; 9 bases are shared with TRBD1. The CDR3 loop spans 16 amino acids. The junction had 5 bases not matched to a gene; V was cut back by 1 base and J by 4 bases. Germline V CDR1 and CDR2: MNHEY, SVGAGI. The CDR3 spells CASSYFRTGAYNEQFF. CDR3 nucleotides: TGTGCCAGCAGTTACTTCAGGACAGGGGCGTACAATGAGCAGTTCTTC.

The rearrangement uses TRBV27 and TRBJ2-7, with 9 bases lining up with TRBD1. This CDR3 region has 15 residues. The ends lost 4 bases at V and 4 bases at J; junction bases unmatched: 8. CDR1 MNHEY and CDR2 SMNVEV come from the germline V gene (reference sequence). Here the CDR3 DNA reads TGTGCCAGCAGTTCGACCGGGACAGGGTTTTACGAGCAGTACTTC. It translates to CASSSTGTGFYEQYF.

The J gene is TRBJ2-1, the V gene TRBV11-2, with TRBD2 as a possible D gene (5 bases). Looked up from germline, CDR1 is SGHAT and CDR2 is FQNNGV. Trimming left V 2 bases short and J 6 bases short, with 14 bases between. CDR3 length: 15 amino acids. CDR3 in DNA: TGTGCCAGCAGCTTAAGTAGCGAGTTTCTCAATGAGCAGTTCTTC. Translating it yields CASSLSSEFLNEQFF.

V usage is TRBV27 and J usage is TRBJ2-1; D remains unclear. V was shortened by 2 bases and J by 9 bases, with 5 bases between the two germline ends. The CDR3 has 11 amino acids. Germline V gene data show CDR1 as MNHEY and CDR2 as SMNVEV (reference sequence). The CDR3 sequence: CASSLLGEQFF. For the CDR3, the DNA is TGTGCCAGCAGTTTACTAGGTGAGCAGTTCTTC.

V gene TRBV5-6 combines with J gene TRBJ2-3, with D possibly matching TRBD2 (6 bases). This CDR3 contains 14 residues. Germline lookup yields CDR1 SGHDT and CDR2 YYEEEE. V was shortened by 0 bases and J by 5 bases, with 10 bases between the two germline ends. The CDR3 protein is CASSLDVGGDTQYF. CDR3 coding DNA: TGTGCCAGCAGCTTGGACGTGGGGGGAGATACGCAGTATTTT. The variable domain in full, with the rest retrieved from reference TRBV5-6 and TRBJ2-3, is DAGVTQSPTHLIKTRGQQVTLRCSPKSGHDTVSWYQQALGQGPQFIFQYYEEEERQRGNFPDRFSGHQFPNYSSELNVNALLLGDSALYLCASSLDVGGDTQYFGPGTRLTVL.

J is TRBJ1-1 and V is TRBV5-1; tentative D call: TRBD1 (6 bases). Germline lookup yields CDR1 SGHRS and CDR2 YFSETQ. V was trimmed by 2 bases and J by 10 bases, leaving 15 bases between them. This CDR3 is 13 amino acids long. As DNA, the CDR3 is TGCGCCAGCAGCTTAGGACAGCCCAAGGTAGCTTTCTTT. It codes for CASSLGQPKVAFF.

The chain carries TRBV7-8 and TRBJ1-5; TRBD1 might be the D (6 bases). Germline values: CDR1 SGHVS, CDR2 FQNEAQ. CDR3 length equals 13 residues. Trimming removed 5 bases at V and 5 bases at J, with 10 bases between. The CDR3 spells CASSADRDQPQHF. In DNA, the CDR3 is TGTGCCAGCAGCGCGGACAGAGATCAGCCCCAGCATTTT.

Only a few counts were recorded for this clone. V is TRBV5-4 and J is TRBJ2-3; 8 bases fit TRBD1. CDR1 and CDR2 (germline): SGHNT, YYREEE (reference sequence). The CDR3 spans 16 residues. The V gene end was trimmed by 4 bases and the J gene end by 3 bases; junction bases not matched to a gene: 10. The CDR3 region is CASSQPDRGGTDTQYF. The CDR3 DNA follows: TGTGCCAGCAGCCAACCCGACAGGGGAGGAACAGATACGCAGTATTTT. The full variable domain, completed using reference TRBV5-4 and TRBJ2-3, is ETGVTQSPTHLIKTRGQQVTLRCSSQSGHNTVSWYQQALGQGPQFIFQYYREEENGRGNFPPRFSGLQFPNYSSELNVNALELDDSALYLCASSQPDRGGTDTQYFGPGTRLTVL.

The V call is TRBV7-8, the J call TRBJ1-1; possibly TRBD1 for D (5 bases). The CDR3 contains 14 residues. Germline V gene lookup returns CDR1 SGHVS and CDR2 FQNEAQ. V was shortened by 3 bases and J by 2 bases, with 10 bases between the two germline ends. CDR3 DNA: TGTGCCAGCAGCTTGAGACAGATTAACACTGAAGCTTTCTTT. Amino acids: CASSLRQINTEAFF.

The rearrangement uses TRBV30 and TRBJ1-1; D is undetermined. V lost 4 bases to trimming and J lost 7 bases, with 22 bases between them. This CDR3 is 15 amino acids long. CDR1 GTSNPN and CDR2 SVGIG come from the germline V gene (reference sequence). CDR3 sequence (DNA): TGTGCCTGGAACCCAGAACCCCTCGGGTCCCATGAAGCTTTCTTT. This encodes CAWNPEPLGSHEAFF.

V usage is TRBV9 and J usage is TRBJ2-1; D is ambiguous. The CDR3 consists of 14 residues. The germline V gene has CDR1 SGDLS and CDR2 YYNGEE. Trimming took 0 bases from V and 5 from J, leaving 9 bases between them. CDR3 loop: CASSVGPSNNEQFF. The CDR3 DNA reads as TGTGCCAGCAGCGTAGGCCCTAGTAACAATGAGCAGTTCTTC.

The chain is built from TRBV21-1 and TRBJ1-1. TRBV21-1 is an annotated pseudogene. CDR3 length equals 16 residues. The CDR3 sequence: CASSKVVPTSNTEAFF. CDR3 nucleotides: TGTGCCAGCAGCAAGGTAGTCCCAACCTCGAACACTGAAGCTTTCTTT.

The chain employs TRBV5-6 and TRBJ2-1, with 7 nucleotides matching TRBD2. Germline lookup yields CDR1 SGHDT and CDR2 YYEEEE. The CDR3 has 17 residues. V was pared by 1 base and J by 0 bases, with 7 bases of the junction left unmatched. CDR3 amino acids: CASSLISGGSSYNEQFF. The CDR3, as DNA: TGTGCCAGCAGCTTGATTTCGGGCGGGAGCTCCTACAATGAGCAGTTCTTC.

The chain employs TRBV27 and TRBJ2-2; D is perhaps TRBD2 (5 bases). The V end lost 2 bases, the J end lost 1 base, and 5 bases lay between the germline ends. Germline V gene data show CDR1 as MNHEY and CDR2 as SMNVEV (reference sequence). The CDR3 extends over 14 amino acids. The CDR3 DNA reads as TGTGCCAGCAGTTTAGGACTGAACACCGGGGAGCTGTTTTTT. This gives the protein CASSLGLNTGELFF.

The chain carries TRBV18 and TRBJ2-1; 7 bases are shared with TRBD1. V lost 4 bases to trimming and J lost 8 bases; unmatched junction nucleotides: 8. CDR1 and CDR2 (germline): KGHSH, LQKENI. The CDR3 consists of 14 residues. The CDR3 DNA follows: TGTGCCAGCTCACTCGGGACAGATTTCGATGAGCAGTTCTTC. Protein product: CASSLGTDFDEQFF. Full variable domain (remainder filled in from reference TRBV18 and TRBJ2-1): NAGVMQNPRHLVRRRGQEARLRCSPMKGHSHVYWYRQLPEEGLKFMVYLQKENIIDESGMPKERFSAEFPKEGPSILRIQQVVRGDSAAYFCASSLGTDFDEQFFGPGTRLTVL.

CDR3 nucleotide sequence: TGTGCCAGCAGTCGACTAGCGGGAGGTTCCTACGAGCAGTACTTC. Translation: CASSRLAGGSYEQYF. The chain is built from TRBV2 and TRBJ2-7, with 13 bases that match TRBD2. The CDR3 length is 15 residues. V dropped 5 bases and J dropped 1; count of bases not matched to a gene: 2. Germline values: CDR1 SNHLY, CDR2 FYNNEI.

This chain links TRBV5-6 with TRBJ2-3; TRBD2 agrees at 13 bases. The trim removed 0 bases at V and 2 bases at J, leaving 3 bases unmatched. There are 17 residues in the CDR3. Germline V lookup: CDR1 SGHDT, CDR2 YYEEEE. The CDR3 DNA reads TGTGCCAGCAGCTTGGCAACTAGCGGGGGGGACACAGATACGCAGTATTTT. This gives the protein CASSLATSGGDTDTQYF.

The chain couples TRBV13 to TRBJ1-2; D perhaps matches TRBD1 (5 bases). With 4 bases removed from V and 0 bases from J, the gap between germline ends came to 15 bases. This CDR3 has 16 residues. Germline V gene data show CDR1 as PRHDT and CDR2 as FYEKMQ (reference sequence). CDR3 bases: TGTGCCAGCAGCTGGAGGGAGGGGACCACTAACTATGGCTACACCTTC. Amino acid sequence: CASSWREGTTNYGYTF.

The gene calls are TRBV11-3 and TRBJ2-1; 15 nucleotides agree with TRBD2. The CDR3 consists of 15 residues. Trimming took 5 bases from V and 7 from J; bases not matched to a gene: 3. Germline CDR1 reads SGHNT; CDR2 reads YENEEA. In nucleotides, the CDR3 is TGTGCCAGCAGCGGGGGGACTAGCGGGAGGAATGAGCAGTTCTTC. Its translation is CASSGGTSGRNEQFF.

The chain employs TRBV6-1 and TRBJ2-7; D gene uncertain. In germline, CDR1 is MNHNS, CDR2 SASEGT. This CDR3 comprises 11 residues. The V end was cut by 7 bases, the J end by 6 bases, with 10 bases between. CDR3 DNA: TGTGCCAGCATCGAGGTAGGCGAGCAGTACTTC. This translates into CASIEVGEQYF.

The V gene is TRBV7-2, the J gene TRBJ2-7, with 13 positions matching TRBD2. This CDR3 spans 15 amino acids. Germline V gives CDR1 SGHTA, CDR2 FQGNSA. The junction had 6 bases not matched to a gene; V was cut back by 5 bases and J by 5 bases. The CDR3 DNA reads TGTGCCAGCAGCCTCGGACTAGCGGGAGCCCACGAGCAGTACTTC. It translates to CASSLGLAGAHEQYF.